This entry features one T cell receptor (beta chain) sequence. The target antigen is unknown. The data are from a study of circulating and synovial CD4+ cells in juvenile arthritis. The CDR3 is 13 amino acids. With 6 bases clipped from V and 3 bases from J, the junction kept 1 base outside the gene matches. Germline lookup yields CDR1 SGHRS and CDR2 YFSETQ. Study conclusions and caveats: Some such blood samples were as oligoclonal as synovium. Overlap with synovium rose as more T cells were sequenced. Circulating pathogenic-like lymphocytes shared a substantially higher fraction of CDR3 sequences with synovium than bulk blood.

Here immunoSEQ multiplex PCR was the method, and the copy in TCRdb shows in-frame clones only, minus some. Here the sample spans more than 30,000 clones, around 93% being singletons. This clonotype was obtained from a human donor with juvenile idiopathic arthritis. The specimen was CD4+ T cells from blood. The genes are TRBV5-1 and TRBJ2-7; 12 nucleotides agree with TRBD2. The CDR3 DNA follows: TGCGCCAGCACTAGCGGGAGGGACTACGAGCAGTACTTC. It is translated as CASTSGRDYEQYF.